This entry describes one TCR beta chain. This entry comes from a study of T cell repertoires in cytomegalovirus infection. The CDR3 is made up of 17 amino acids. Trimming took 0 bases from V and 3 from J; bases not matched to a gene: 5. Germline V lookup: CDR1 KGHSH, CDR2 LQKENI. From the reads, TCRdb called clonotypes with MiXCR, one entry per CDR3 protein. The sample records just over 150,000 distinct CDR3 sequences, roughly a quarter being singletons. The sequencing sample was made of PBMCs. The clonotype was recovered from a human donor in good health (CMV status not recorded). Some clones in this sample may be carry-over from other donors' samples. The chain couples TRBV18 to TRBJ2-7; 13 bases are shared with TRBD2. The CDR3 bases are TGTGCCAGCTCACCACCGACTAGCGGGGGGTTGGGCTACGAGCAGTACTTC. It translates to CASSPPTSGGLGYEQYF.